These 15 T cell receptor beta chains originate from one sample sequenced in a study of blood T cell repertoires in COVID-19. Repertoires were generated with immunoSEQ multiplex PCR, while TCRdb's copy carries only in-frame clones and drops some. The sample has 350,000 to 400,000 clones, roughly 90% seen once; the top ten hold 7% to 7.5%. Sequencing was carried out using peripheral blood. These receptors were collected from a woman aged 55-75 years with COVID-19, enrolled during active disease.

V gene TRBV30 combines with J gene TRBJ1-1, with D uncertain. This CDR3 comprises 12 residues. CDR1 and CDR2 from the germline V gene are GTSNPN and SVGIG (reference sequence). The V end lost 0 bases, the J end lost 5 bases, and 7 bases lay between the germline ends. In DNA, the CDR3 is TGTGCCTGGAGTGTACTGGTGACTGAAGCTTTCTTT. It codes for CAWSVLVTEAFF.

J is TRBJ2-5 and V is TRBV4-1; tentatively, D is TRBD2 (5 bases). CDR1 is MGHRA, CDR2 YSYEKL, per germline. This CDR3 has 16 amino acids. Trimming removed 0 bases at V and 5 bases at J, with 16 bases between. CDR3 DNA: TGCGCCAGCAGCCAAGATGCGGCTAGCTTAGAGGAGACCCAGTACTTC. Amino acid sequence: CASSQDAASLEETQYF.

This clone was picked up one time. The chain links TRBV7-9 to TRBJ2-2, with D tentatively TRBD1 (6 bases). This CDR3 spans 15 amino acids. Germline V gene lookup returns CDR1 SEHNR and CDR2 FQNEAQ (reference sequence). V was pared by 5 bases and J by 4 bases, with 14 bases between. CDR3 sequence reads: CASSKNRDGTGELFF. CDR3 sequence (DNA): TGTGCCAGCAGCAAAAACAGGGACGGCACCGGGGAGCTGTTTTTT.

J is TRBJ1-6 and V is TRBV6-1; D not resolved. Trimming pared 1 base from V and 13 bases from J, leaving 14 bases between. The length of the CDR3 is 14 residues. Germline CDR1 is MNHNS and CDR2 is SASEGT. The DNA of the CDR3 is TGTGCCAGCAGTGAAGACGGCAGGATCCGGCCCCTCCACTTT. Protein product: CASSEDGRIRPLHF.

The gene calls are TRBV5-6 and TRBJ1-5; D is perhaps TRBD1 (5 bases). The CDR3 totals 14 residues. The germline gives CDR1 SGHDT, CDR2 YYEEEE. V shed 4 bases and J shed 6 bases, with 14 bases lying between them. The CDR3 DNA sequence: TGTGCCAGCAGCAACCCAGGTAGGGGTCAGCCCCAGCATTTT. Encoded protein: CASSNPGRGQPQHF. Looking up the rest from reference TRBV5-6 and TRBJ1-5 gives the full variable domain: DAGVTQSPTHLIKTRGQQVTLRCSPKSGHDTVSWYQQALGQGPQFIFQYYEEEERQRGNFPDRFSGHQFPNYSSELNVNALLLGDSALYLCASSNPGRGQPQHFGDGTRLSIL.

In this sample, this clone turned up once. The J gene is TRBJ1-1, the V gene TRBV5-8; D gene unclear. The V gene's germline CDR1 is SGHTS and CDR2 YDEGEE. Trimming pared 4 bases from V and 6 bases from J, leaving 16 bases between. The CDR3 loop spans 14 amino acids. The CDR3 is CASSKYRQEAEAFF. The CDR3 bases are TGTGCCAGCAGCAAGTATCGCCAGGAAGCTGAAGCTTTCTTT.

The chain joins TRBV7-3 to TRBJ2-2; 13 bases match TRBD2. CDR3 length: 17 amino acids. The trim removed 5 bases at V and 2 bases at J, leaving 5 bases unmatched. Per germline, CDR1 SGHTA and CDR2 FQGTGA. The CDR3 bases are TGTGCCAGCAGCCTAGGGACTAGCGGGGCAAACACCGGGGAGCTGTTTTTT. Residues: CASSLGTSGANTGELFF.

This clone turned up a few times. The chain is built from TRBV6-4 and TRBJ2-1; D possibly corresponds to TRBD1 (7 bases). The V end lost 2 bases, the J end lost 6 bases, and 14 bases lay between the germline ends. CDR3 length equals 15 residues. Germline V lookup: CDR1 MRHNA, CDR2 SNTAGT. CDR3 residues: CASSDTGEAGNEQFF. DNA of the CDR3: TGTGCCAGCAGTGACACAGGGGAGGCGGGCAATGAGCAGTTCTTC.

The CDR3 coding sequence is TGTGCCAGCAGTTACTCCCCAGGTGGTTATGGCTACACCTTC. Translating it yields CASSYSPGGYGYTF. The chain couples TRBV6-5 to TRBJ1-2; D not resolved. Germline V gene sequence: CDR1 MNHEY, CDR2 SVGAGI. The CDR3 contains 14 residues. The ends were cut back, 0 bases at V and 5 bases at J, with 10 bases in the middle.

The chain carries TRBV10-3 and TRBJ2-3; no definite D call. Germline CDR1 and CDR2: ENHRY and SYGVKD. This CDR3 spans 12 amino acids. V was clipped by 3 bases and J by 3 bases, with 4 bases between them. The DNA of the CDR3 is TGTGCCATCAGTGACAGGACAGATACGCAGTATTTT. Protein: CAISDRTDTQYF.

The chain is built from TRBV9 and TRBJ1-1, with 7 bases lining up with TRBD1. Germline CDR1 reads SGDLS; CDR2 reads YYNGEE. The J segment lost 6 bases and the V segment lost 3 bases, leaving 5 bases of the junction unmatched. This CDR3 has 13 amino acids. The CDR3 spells CASSGPGTAEAFF. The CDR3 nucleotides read TGTGCCAGCAGCGGCCCCGGGACAGCTGAAGCTTTCTTT.

CDR3 bases: TGTGCCAGCAGCGTAGAACAGGGCCCCAGCTCCTATAATTCACCCCTCCACTTT. Translating gives CASSVEQGPSSYNSPLHF. V usage is TRBV9 and J usage is TRBJ1-6, with a possible D match to TRBD1 (6 bases). Trimming removed 0 bases at V and 0 bases at J, with 13 bases between. CDR1 is SGDLS and CDR2 is YYNGEE in the germline V gene. The CDR3 extends over 18 amino acids.

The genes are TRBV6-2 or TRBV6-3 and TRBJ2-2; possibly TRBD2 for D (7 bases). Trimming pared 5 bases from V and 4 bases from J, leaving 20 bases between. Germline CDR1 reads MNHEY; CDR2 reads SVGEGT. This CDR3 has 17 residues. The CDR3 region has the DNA TGTGCCAGCAGTCCGGGGGGCCGCCCCTGGGGCACCGGGGAGCTGTTTTTT. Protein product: CASSPGGRPWGTGELFF.

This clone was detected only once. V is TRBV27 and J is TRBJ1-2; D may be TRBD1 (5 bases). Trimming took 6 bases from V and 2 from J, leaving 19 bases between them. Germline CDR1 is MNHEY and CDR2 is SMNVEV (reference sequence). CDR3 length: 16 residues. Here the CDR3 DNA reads TGTGCCAGCAGCTCCCTGTTACGGGGGTCCAACTATGGCTACACCTTC. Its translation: CASSSLLRGSNYGYTF.

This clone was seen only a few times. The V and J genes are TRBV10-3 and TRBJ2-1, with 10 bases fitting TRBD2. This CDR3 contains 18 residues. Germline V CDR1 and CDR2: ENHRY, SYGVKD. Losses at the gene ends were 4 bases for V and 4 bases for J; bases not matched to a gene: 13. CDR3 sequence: CAISGSGVAGGTYNEQFF. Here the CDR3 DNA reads TGTGCCATCAGTGGATCCGGGGTAGCGGGGGGAACATACAATGAGCAGTTCTTC.